This T cell receptor (beta chain) was recorded in a study of Tregs in tolerant kidney transplant recipients (dated by TCRdb to the late 2010s). Regarding the complete study: The transplants used related donors with nonmyeloablative bone marrow transplantation, and mixed chimerism in the human trials was transient. The study used TCRbeta sequencing to identify donor-specific regulatory T cells before combined kidney and bone marrow transplantation, then tracked those cells after transplant.

To note about this clone: Its antigen is still unknown. The missing CDR3 end, 3 residues past where the read stops, is filled in from the germline J gene.

Findings and caveats that apply to the study as a whole: Expanding Tregs with activated donor B cells appeared to identify the most biologically relevant and donor-specific TCRbeta repertoire. For some patients, the PCR primers changed as time went on, which meant samples from those patients could not be compared with one another at the nucleotide level. Although technical replication error seemed to be minimal, the question of biological reproducibility was not addressed directly. In tolerant patients, the expansion of donor-specific Tregs was greater than global Treg expansion, suggesting that the expansion was antigen-driven rather than nonspecific. The study was limited by small patient numbers, and the findings need validation in larger populations and under other immunosuppression protocols.

Measured from the cysteine to the phenylalanine, the CDR3 is 12 residues long. Only the CDR3 bases that were read are kept: 27 of them, in frame from base 1. V is pruned by 7 bases and J by 5 bases, leaving 6 bases of the junction without a gene match. According to the germline V gene, CDR1 reads SQVTM and CDR2 reads ANQGSEA. The sample's time point label, decoded: blood sample drawn before combined kidney and bone marrow transplant. Unstimulated Tregs (CD4+CD25+CD127-), CD4+ non-Tregs (CD4+CD25-), CD4 and CD8 cells were FACS-sorted from thawed PBMCs. The patients were several recipients of combined kidney and bone marrow transplants from the ITN036ST trial, and samples were available only from these trial subjects. Healthy control blood was processed to PBMCs by Ficoll density gradient and cryopreserved, and patient PBMCs were collected before and after transplant. For TCRbeta CDR3 sequencing, genomic DNA was extracted from sorted cells using the QIAGEN DNeasy Blood and Tissue Kit. High-throughput TCRbeta CDR3 sequencing was carried out commercially through immunoSEQ, with PCR amplification with bias correction and internal controls included. In the original analysis: Unique productive TCRbeta sequences were defined by CDR3 nucleotide sequence where primers matched, otherwise by CDR3 amino acid sequence with Vbeta and Jbeta genes. To correct for sorting error, sequences found in more than one sorted population at a frequency ratio of 2:1 or less were discarded, and the remaining shared sequences were assigned to the population with the higher frequency. A sequence counted as donor-reactive if, in CFSE-low cells, the sequence had a frequency of at least 0.01% and was expanded at least 5-fold compared with unstimulated cells. Jensen-Shannon divergence, calculated on the top 100 TCRbeta sequences ranked by frequency, was used to quantify repertoire divergence. For samples with multiple sequencing runs, sorting error was corrected in each run separately before the runs were combined. In its TCRdb copy, this immuneACCESS table keeps in-frame sequences only and misses some clones. Where compared with another copy, unresolved V genes explain less than half of these, and the others have no known cause. The DNA was the basis for D and trimming; V, J and clone size are from that table. This sample's table has entries for about 30,000 clones. The biggest ten clones account for around 15% of the sample.

This sequence uses TRBV29-1 and TRBJ2-7; TRBD1 lines up with 9 middle nucleotides. The receptor was derived from a human donor who received a combined kidney and bone marrow transplant. The sequencing here drew on CD8+ T cells from blood, taken before the transplant. The CDR3 DNA, read in part, is TGCAGCGGGGCGGGACAGGGCAACGAG. Its coded protein is CSGAGQGNE. The whole CDR3 protein reads CSGAGQGNEQYF.